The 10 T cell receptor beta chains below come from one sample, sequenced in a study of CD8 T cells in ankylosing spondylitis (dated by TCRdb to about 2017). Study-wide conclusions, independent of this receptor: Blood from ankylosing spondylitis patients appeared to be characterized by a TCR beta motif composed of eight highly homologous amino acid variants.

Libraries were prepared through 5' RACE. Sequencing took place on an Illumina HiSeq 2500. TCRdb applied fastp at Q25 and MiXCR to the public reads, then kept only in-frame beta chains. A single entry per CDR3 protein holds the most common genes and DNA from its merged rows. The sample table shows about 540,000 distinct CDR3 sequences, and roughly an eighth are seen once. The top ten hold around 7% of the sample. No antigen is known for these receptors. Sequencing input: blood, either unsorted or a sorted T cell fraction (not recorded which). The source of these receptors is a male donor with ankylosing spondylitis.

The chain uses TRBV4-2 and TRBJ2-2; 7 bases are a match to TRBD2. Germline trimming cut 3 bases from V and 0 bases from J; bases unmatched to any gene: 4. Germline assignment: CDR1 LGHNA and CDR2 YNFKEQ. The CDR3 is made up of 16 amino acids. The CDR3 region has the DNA TGTGCCAGCAGCCATACGGGGGGTCCGAACACCGGGGAGCTGTTTTTT. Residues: CASSHTGGPNTGELFF.

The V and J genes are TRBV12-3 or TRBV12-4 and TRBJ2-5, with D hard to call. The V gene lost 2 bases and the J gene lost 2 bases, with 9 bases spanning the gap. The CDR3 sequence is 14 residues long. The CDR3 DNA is TGTGCCAGCAGTTTAAGCCAGCATCAAGAGACCCAGTACTTC. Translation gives CASSLSQHQETQYF.

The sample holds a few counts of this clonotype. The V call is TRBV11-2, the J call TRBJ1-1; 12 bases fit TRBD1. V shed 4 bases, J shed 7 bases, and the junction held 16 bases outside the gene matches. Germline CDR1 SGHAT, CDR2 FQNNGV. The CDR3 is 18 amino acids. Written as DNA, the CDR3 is TGTGCCAGCAGCTCAGTGGGACAGGGGGCCGTTAGCTCAATTGAAGCTTTCTTT. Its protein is CASSSVGQGAVSSIEAFF.

The CDR3 loop is CSARASGRTETQYF. The CDR3 DNA is TGCAGTGCTAGGGCTAGCGGGAGGACTGAGACCCAGTACTTC. This chain links TRBV20-1 with TRBJ2-5; 11 bases are shared with TRBD2. This CDR3 has 14 amino acids. CDR1 and CDR2 from the germline V gene are DFQATT and SNEGSKA (reference sequence). V shed 3 bases, J shed 5 bases, and the junction held 5 bases outside the gene matches.

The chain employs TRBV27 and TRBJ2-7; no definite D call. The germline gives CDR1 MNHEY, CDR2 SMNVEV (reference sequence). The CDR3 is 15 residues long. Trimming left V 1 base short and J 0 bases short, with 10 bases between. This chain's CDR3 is CASSLLQSSSYEQYF. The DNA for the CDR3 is TGTGCCAGCAGTTTATTGCAGTCGAGCTCCTACGAGCAGTACTTC.

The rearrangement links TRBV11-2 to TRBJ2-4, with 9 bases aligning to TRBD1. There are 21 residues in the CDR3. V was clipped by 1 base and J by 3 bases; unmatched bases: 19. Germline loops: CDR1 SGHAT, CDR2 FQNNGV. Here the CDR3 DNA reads TGTGCCAGCAGCTTAGTATCCTACGGGACAGGGAGACCCACTAACAAAAACATTCAGTACTTC. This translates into CASSLVSYGTGRPTNKNIQYF.

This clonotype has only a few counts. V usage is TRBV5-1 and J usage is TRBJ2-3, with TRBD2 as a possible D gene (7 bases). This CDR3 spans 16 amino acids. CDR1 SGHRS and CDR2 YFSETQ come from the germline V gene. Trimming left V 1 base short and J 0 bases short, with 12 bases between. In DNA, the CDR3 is TGCGCCAGCAGCTTGCCGGGGGGCGGAAGCACAGATACGCAGTATTTT. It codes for CASSLPGGGSTDTQYF.

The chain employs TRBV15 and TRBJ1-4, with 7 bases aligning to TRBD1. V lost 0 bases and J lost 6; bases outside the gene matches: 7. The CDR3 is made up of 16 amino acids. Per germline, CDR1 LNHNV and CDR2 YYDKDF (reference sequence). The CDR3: CATSRDPGGVDEKLFF. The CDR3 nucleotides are TGTGCCACCAGCAGAGACCCAGGGGGTGTGGATGAAAAACTGTTTTTT.

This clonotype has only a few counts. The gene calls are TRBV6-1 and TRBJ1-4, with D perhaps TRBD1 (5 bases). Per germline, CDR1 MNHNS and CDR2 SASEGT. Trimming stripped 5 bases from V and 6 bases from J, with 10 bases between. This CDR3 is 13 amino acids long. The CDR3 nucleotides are TGTGCCAGCAGTCGGGGGACGGATGAAAAACTGTTTTTT. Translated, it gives CASSRGTDEKLFF.

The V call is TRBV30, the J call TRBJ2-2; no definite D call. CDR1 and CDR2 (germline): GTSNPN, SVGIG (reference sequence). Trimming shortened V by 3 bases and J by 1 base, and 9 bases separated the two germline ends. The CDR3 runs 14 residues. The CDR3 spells CAWRGQLNTGELFF. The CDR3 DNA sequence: TGTGCCTGGAGAGGGCAGCTGAACACCGGGGAGCTGTTTTTT.